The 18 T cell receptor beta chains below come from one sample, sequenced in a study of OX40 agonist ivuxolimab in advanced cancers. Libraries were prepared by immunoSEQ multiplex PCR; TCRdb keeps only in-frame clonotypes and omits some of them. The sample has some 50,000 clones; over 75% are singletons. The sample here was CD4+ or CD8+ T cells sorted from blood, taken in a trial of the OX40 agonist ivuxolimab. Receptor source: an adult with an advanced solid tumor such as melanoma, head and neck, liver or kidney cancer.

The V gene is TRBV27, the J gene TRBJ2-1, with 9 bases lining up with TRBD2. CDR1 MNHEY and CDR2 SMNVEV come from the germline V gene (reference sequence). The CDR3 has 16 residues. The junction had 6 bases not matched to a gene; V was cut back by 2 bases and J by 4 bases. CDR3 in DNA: TGTGCCAGCAGTTTAGGAGCGGGAGGAGTATACAATGAGCAGTTCTTC. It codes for CASSLGAGGVYNEQFF.

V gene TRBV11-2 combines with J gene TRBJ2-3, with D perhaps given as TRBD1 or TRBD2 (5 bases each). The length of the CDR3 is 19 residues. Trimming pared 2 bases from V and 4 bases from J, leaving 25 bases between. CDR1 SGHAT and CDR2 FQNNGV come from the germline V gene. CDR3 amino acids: CASSLTRGGLSIEADTQYF. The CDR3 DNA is TGTGCCAGCAGCTTAACCCGTGGGGGTCTCTCCATAGAGGCAGATACGCAGTATTTT.

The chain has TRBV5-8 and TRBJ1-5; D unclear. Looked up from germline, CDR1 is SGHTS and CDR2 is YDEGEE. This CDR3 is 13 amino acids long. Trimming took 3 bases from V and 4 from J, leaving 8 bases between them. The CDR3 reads CASSWVGNQPQHF. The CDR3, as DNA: TGTGCCAGCAGCTGGGTGGGAAATCAGCCCCAGCATTTT.

The CDR3 protein is CASSQETLGRSTDTQYF. The CDR3 DNA sequence: TGCGCCAGCAGCCAAGAGACCTTGGGCCGCAGCACAGATACGCAGTATTTT. The J gene is TRBJ2-3, the V gene TRBV4-3; D is uncertain. CDR3 length equals 17 residues. The V gene lost 0 bases and the J gene lost 0 bases, with 13 bases spanning the gap. The germline gives CDR1 LGHNA, CDR2 YSLEER.

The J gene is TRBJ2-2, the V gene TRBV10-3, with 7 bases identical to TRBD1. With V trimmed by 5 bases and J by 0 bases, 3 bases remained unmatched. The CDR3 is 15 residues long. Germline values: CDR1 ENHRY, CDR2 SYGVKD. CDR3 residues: CAISRDSSNTGELFF. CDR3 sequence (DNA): TGTGCCATCAGTAGGGACAGTTCGAACACCGGGGAGCTGTTTTTT.

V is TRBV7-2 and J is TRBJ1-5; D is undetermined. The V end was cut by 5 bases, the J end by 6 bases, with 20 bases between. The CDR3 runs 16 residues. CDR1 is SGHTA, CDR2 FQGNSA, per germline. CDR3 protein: CASSHGTVYRGQPQHF. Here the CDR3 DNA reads TGTGCCAGCAGCCATGGTACAGTTTATCGAGGTCAGCCCCAGCATTTT.

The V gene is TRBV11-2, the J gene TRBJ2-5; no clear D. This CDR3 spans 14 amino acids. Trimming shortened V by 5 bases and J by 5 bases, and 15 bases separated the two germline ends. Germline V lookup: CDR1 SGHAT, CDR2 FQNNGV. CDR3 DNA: TGTGCCAGCAGCCCCAGTTGGGATTCGGAGACCCAGTACTTC. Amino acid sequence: CASSPSWDSETQYF.

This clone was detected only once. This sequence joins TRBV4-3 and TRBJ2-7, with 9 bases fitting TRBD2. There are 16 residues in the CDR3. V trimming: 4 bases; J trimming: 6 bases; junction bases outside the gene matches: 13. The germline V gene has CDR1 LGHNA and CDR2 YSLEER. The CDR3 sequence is CASSPRGMAGGIEQYF. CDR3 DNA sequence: TGCGCCAGCAGCCCCCGGGGTATGGCGGGAGGGATCGAGCAGTACTTC.

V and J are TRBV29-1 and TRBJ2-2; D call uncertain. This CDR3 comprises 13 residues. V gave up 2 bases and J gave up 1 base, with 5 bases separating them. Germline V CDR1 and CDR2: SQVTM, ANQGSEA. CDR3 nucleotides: TGCAGCGTTGAACCGGTGAACACCGGGGAGCTGTTTTTT. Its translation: CSVEPVNTGELFF.

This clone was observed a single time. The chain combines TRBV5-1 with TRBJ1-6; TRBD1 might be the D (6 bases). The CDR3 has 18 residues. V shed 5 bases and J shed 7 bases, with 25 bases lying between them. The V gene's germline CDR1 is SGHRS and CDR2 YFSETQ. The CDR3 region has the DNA TGCGCCAGCAGGGCGGGATACGTAGGACAGAGAAGGAATTCACCCCTCCACTTT. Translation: CASRAGYVGQRRNSPLHF.

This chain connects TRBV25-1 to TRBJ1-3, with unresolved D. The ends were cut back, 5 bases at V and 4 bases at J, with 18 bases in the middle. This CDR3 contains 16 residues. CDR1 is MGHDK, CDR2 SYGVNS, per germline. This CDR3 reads CASSYWEGRLGNTIYF. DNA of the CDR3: TGTGCCAGCAGTTATTGGGAAGGAAGGCTCGGAAACACCATATATTTT.

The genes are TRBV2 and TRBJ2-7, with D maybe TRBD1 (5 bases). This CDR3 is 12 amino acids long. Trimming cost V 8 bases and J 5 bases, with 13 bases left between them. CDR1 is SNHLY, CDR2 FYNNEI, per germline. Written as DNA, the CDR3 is TGTGCCAGCCAAAGGGGCGGCGACGAGCAGTACGTC. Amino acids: CASQRGGDEQYV.

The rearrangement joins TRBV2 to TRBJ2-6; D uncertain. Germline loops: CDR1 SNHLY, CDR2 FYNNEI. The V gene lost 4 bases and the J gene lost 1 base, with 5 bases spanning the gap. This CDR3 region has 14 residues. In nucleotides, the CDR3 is TGTGCCAGCAGTGGACAATCTGGGGCCAACGTCCTGACTTTC. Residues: CASSGQSGANVLTF.

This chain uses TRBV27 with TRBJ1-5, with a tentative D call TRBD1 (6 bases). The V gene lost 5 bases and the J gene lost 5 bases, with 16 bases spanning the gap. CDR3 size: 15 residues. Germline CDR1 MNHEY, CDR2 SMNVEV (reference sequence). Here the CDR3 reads CASSSWTEPDQPQHF. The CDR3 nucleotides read TGTGCCAGCAGTAGTTGGACAGAGCCTGATCAGCCCCAGCATTTT.

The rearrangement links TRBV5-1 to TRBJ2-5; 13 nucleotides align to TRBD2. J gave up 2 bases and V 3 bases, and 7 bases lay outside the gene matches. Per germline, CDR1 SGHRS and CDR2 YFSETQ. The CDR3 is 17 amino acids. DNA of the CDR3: TGCGCCAGCAGCTCAAGGACTAGCGGGGGCCCACAAGAGACCCAGTACTTC. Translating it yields CASSSRTSGGPQETQYF.

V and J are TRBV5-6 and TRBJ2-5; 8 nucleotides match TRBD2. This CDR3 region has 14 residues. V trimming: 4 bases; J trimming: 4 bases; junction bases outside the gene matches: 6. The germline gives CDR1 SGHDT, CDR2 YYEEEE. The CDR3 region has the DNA TGTGCCAGCAGCCAGGCGGGGGGCGTAGAGACCCAGTACTTC. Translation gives CASSQAGGVETQYF.

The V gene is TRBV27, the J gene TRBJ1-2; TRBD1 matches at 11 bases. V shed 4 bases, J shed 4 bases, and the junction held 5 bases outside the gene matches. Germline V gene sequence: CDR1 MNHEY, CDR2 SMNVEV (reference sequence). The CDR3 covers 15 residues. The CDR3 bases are TGTGCCAGCAGTTCGGGACAGGGGGTTGGCTATGGCTACACCTTC. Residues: CASSSGQGVGYGYTF.

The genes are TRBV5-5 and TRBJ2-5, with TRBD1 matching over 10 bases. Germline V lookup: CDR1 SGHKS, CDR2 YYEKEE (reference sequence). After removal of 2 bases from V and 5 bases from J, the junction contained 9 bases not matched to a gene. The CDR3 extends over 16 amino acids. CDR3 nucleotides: TGTGCCAGCAGCTTTCGTTTGACAGGGGGCGGTGAGACCCAGTACTTC. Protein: CASSFRLTGGGETQYF.